These 17 T cell receptor beta chains came from one sample sequenced in a study of blood T cells in healthy people across ages. Then a second PCR, running about 6 to 12 cycles, was carried out with a sample-barcoded 5' primer and a J-beta primer mix. MiXCR, run by TCRdb on the 5' RACE reads, gives a single entry per CDR3 protein. The data contain about 1.4 million distinct CDR3 sequences, approximately 59% of them singletons. The specimen was blood. The source of these receptors is a man between 18 and 29 years old in good health.

The chain carries TRBV7-9 and TRBJ1-2; 7 bases are shared with TRBD1. Losses at the gene ends were 5 bases for V and 4 bases for J; bases not matched to a gene: 13. Per the germline V gene, CDR1 is SEHNR and CDR2 is FQNEAQ (reference sequence). This CDR3 contains 16 residues. CDR3 protein: CASSPNIDRALYGYTF. The CDR3 nucleotides are TGTGCCAGCAGCCCCAACATCGACAGGGCACTCTATGGCTACACCTTC.

The V call is TRBV4-1, the J call TRBJ2-7; 13 bases agree with TRBD2. The CDR3 is 16 amino acids. Germline CDR1 MGHRA, CDR2 YSYEKL. V dropped 1 base and J dropped 6; count of bases not matched to a gene: 6. Here the CDR3 reads CASSQGLAGGLGEQYF. DNA of the CDR3: TGCGCCAGCAGCCAAGGACTAGCGGGAGGTTTGGGCGAGCAGTACTTC.

Of note for this clonotype: A junction end diverges from the germline sequence, so it may reflect a read error. The rearrangement uses TRBV9 and TRBJ2-3; D is possibly TRBD1 or TRBD2 (5 bases each). CDR3 length: 15 residues. Germline assignment: CDR1 SGDLS and CDR2 YYNGEE. The chain's CDR3 is CASSVGAGSTVTQYF. The CDR3 bases are TGTGCCAGCAGCGTAGGGGCAGGGAGCACAGTTACGCAGTATTTT.

In this sample, this clonotype turned up a few times. The V gene is TRBV12-3 or TRBV12-4, the J gene TRBJ2-5, with TRBD2 identical over 8 bases. The tail of the sequence fits TRBJ2-7 better, so the J call may be wrong. CDR3 size: 14 residues. The CDR3 sequence: CASRPPGLGYEQYF. In DNA, the CDR3 is TGTGCCAGCAGACCTCCGGGACTAGGTTACGAGCAGTACTTC.

The chain employs TRBV7-9 and TRBJ2-7, with D tentatively TRBD1 or TRBD2 (6 bases each). Germline V CDR1 and CDR2: SEHNR, FQNEAQ (reference sequence). The CDR3 consists of 13 residues. Deletions cut 1 base from V and 9 bases from J, with 13 bases between. Written as DNA, the CDR3 is TGTGCCAGCAGCTTAGGGGGGGCGAGCGGGCAGTACTTC. Protein product: CASSLGGASGQYF.

The chain is built from TRBV7-2 and TRBJ2-7; 12 bases map to TRBD2. J gave up 3 bases and V 1 base, and 1 base lay outside the gene matches. CDR1 SGHTA and CDR2 FQGNSA come from the germline V gene. The length of the CDR3 is 15 residues. The DNA for the CDR3 is TGTGCCAGCAGCTTAGGGACTAGCGGGATCTACGAGCAGTACTTC. Its protein is CASSLGTSGIYEQYF.

The chain employs TRBV2 and TRBJ2-1; D unclear. Trimming removed 7 bases from V and 5 bases from J, with 6 bases in between. CDR3 length: 11 residues. CDR1 is SNHLY, CDR2 FYNNEI, per germline. CDR3 residues: CASIINNEQFF. DNA for the CDR3: TGTGCCAGCATCATCAACAATGAGCAGTTCTTC.

V and J are TRBV6-5 and TRBJ2-4, with TRBD1 matching 8 bases. The better agreement between TRBJ2-7 and the DNA end casts doubt on the J call. CDR3 length: 15 amino acids. Germline CDR1 reads MNHEY; CDR2 reads SVGAGI. The CDR3 reads CASSGQGMGSYEQYF. In DNA form, the CDR3 reads TGTGCCAGCAGCGGACAGGGTATGGGCTCCTACGAGCAGTACTTC.

The rearrangement links TRBV29-1 to TRBJ2-3, with D maybe TRBD2 (5 bases). The CDR3 covers 13 residues. Germline V gives CDR1 SQVTM, CDR2 ANQGSEA. With 3 bases removed from V and 8 bases from J, the gap between germline ends came to 15 bases. The CDR3 region is CSVDDGGDITQYF. The DNA of the CDR3 is TGCAGCGTTGATGACGGAGGAGACATTACGCAGTATTTT.

This clonotype appeared a single time. The chain recombines TRBV3-1 with TRBJ2-3; D call uncertain. This CDR3 comprises 13 residues. Germline V gene sequence: CDR1 LGHDT, CDR2 YNNKEL (reference sequence). Trimming left V 3 bases short and J 4 bases short, with 8 bases between. The CDR3 sequence: CASSQSNADTQYF. The DNA for the CDR3 is TGTGCCAGCAGCCAGAGTAACGCAGATACGCAGTATTTT.

This sequence joins TRBV6-2 or TRBV6-3 and TRBJ2-7, with unresolved D. Germline V gives CDR1 MNHEY, CDR2 SVGEGT. The CDR3 contains 17 residues. Trimming left V 2 bases short and J 2 bases short, with 19 bases between. The CDR3 region is CASSYLVRKGLAYEQYF. The DNA of the CDR3 is TGTGCCAGCAGTTACCTCGTGCGGAAGGGATTGGCCTACGAGCAGTACTTC.

The chain carries TRBV28 and TRBJ2-7; possible D gene TRBD2, 7 bases. Germline CDR1 is MDHEN and CDR2 is SYDVKM. With 9 bases removed from V and 1 base from J, the gap between germline ends came to 19 bases. This CDR3 contains 15 residues. The CDR3 DNA is TGTGCCAGTGAGGGGAGGGGGAGAGGTTCCTACGAGCAGTACTTC. Protein sequence: CASEGRGRGSYEQYF.

The chain carries TRBV6-5 and TRBJ2-7; unclear D gene. From germline, CDR1 is MNHEY and CDR2 SVGAGI. This CDR3 is built from 13 residues. V lost 9 bases to trimming and J lost 3 bases, with 15 bases between them. CDR3 in amino acids: CASRRSKFYEQYF. The CDR3 nucleotides are TGTGCCAGTAGAAGGTCAAAGTTCTACGAGCAGTACTTC.

The gene calls are TRBV5-1 and TRBJ2-3; weak D call: TRBD1 (6 bases). Trimming stripped 3 bases from V and 3 bases from J, with 14 bases between. This CDR3 has 15 residues. Germline V gene lookup returns CDR1 SGHRS and CDR2 YFSETQ. The CDR3 protein is CASSSGHSLTDTQYF. The CDR3 nucleotides read TGCGCCAGCAGCTCGGGACACTCTCTTACAGATACGCAGTATTTT. Supplemented by reference TRBV5-1 and TRBJ2-3, the full variable domain reads KAGVTQTPRYLIKTRGQQVTLSCSPISGHRSVSWYQQTPGQGLQFLFEYFSETQRNKGNFPGRFSGRQFSNSRSEMNVSTLELGDSALYLCASSSGHSLTDTQYFGPGTRLTVL.

This clonotype was detected a few times. J is TRBJ2-7 and V is TRBV7-9; tentative D call: TRBD1 (6 bases). Deletions cut 5 bases from V and 0 bases from J, with 17 bases between. The CDR3 length is 16 residues. CDR1 and CDR2 (germline): SEHNR, FQNEAQ (reference sequence). CDR3 sequence (DNA): TGTGCCAGCAGCGCAACTGCAGGGGAAAGCTCCTACGAGCAGTACTTC. Its translation: CASSATAGESSYEQYF.

The rearrangement uses TRBV7-2 and TRBJ1-4; unclear D gene. Trimming took 5 bases from V and 8 from J, leaving 18 bases between them. In germline, CDR1 is SGHTA, CDR2 FQGNSA. The length of the CDR3 is 15 residues. CDR3 loop: CASSPQSEGLEKLFF. CDR3 in DNA: TGTGCCAGCAGCCCCCAGTCTGAGGGCCTCGAAAAACTGTTTTTT.

This chain connects TRBV4-3 to TRBJ2-5, with 8 bases matching TRBD2. Per germline, CDR1 LGHNA and CDR2 YSLEER. The CDR3 consists of 18 residues. With 0 bases clipped from V and 4 bases from J, the junction kept 13 bases outside the gene matches. This CDR3 is CASSQEMQPGLGLETQYF. The CDR3 nucleotides are TGCGCCAGCAGCCAAGAAATGCAGCCGGGACTAGGCCTAGAGACCCAGTACTTC.